Following are 18 T cell receptor beta chains from one sample sequenced in a study of T-cell reconstitution after alpha-beta-depleted transplantation in children. This sample's TCRbeta library carried unique molecular identifier barcodes. MiXCR, applied by TCRdb to the PCR reads, yields one record per CDR3 protein. The data contain under 300,000 distinct CDR3 sequences, approximately 9.8% of them singletons. Sequencing used PBMCs from the stem cell graft donor, obtained from the stem cell graft. The receptors come from a human donor who donated a stem cell graft to a child with SCID.

This clonotype has at least ten counts. The chain carries TRBV4-2 and TRBJ2-7; 8 positions agree with TRBD2. The CDR3 spans 17 residues. The V gene end was trimmed by 1 base and the J gene end by 4 bases; junction bases not matched to a gene: 12. Germline V lookup: CDR1 LGHNA, CDR2 YNFKEQ. CDR3 DNA: TGTGCCAGCAGCCAAGGCGGGGCGGGGGGCTCCCTTTACGAGCAGTACTTC. Translation: CASSQGGAGGSLYEQYF.

This clonotype was seen repeatedly, ten times or more. The DNA for the CDR3 is TGCGCCAGCAGCTTGGCGGGACCTATAACCTCTGGGGCCAACGTCCTGACTTTC. This sequence encodes CASSLAGPITSGANVLTF. This chain joins TRBV5-1 and TRBJ2-6; tentatively, D is TRBD1 or TRBD2 (5 bases each). From germline, CDR1 is SGHRS and CDR2 YFSETQ. This CDR3 is built from 18 residues. V was cut by 0 bases and J by 0 bases, with 13 bases left in between.

The sample holds many counts of this clonotype. J is TRBJ1-4 and V is TRBV7-9; D is unresolved. This CDR3 comprises 14 residues. V lost 3 bases, J lost 5 bases, and 10 bases lay in between. The germline gives CDR1 SEHNR, CDR2 FQNEAQ (reference sequence). Here the CDR3 DNA reads TGTGCCAGCAGCTTCCCACAGAGAAATGAAAAACTGTTTTTT. Protein sequence: CASSFPQRNEKLFF.

This clonotype was seen repeatedly, ten times or more. The chain combines TRBV19 with TRBJ1-2, with D hard to call. The V gene's germline CDR1 is LNHDA and CDR2 SQIVND (reference sequence). The CDR3 covers 12 residues. The germline V and J ends were trimmed by 7 bases and 4 bases, with 10 bases remaining between them. The CDR3 nucleotides read TGTGCCAGTAAGGATCCTAGCTATGGCTACACCTTC. Encoded protein: CASKDPSYGYTF.

There are many counts of this clonotype. V and J are TRBV5-1 and TRBJ1-1, with 8 positions matching TRBD1. The CDR3 contains 14 residues. In germline, CDR1 is SGHRS, CDR2 YFSETQ. After removal of 3 bases from V and 5 bases from J, the junction contained 6 bases not matched to a gene. CDR3: CASSYGQGGTEAFF. In DNA form, the CDR3 reads TGCGCCAGCAGCTACGGACAGGGCGGGACTGAAGCTTTCTTT.

The sample holds many counts of this clonotype. The chain is built from TRBV7-9 and TRBJ2-1, with D tentatively TRBD2 (6 bases). This CDR3 region has 13 residues. CDR1 and CDR2 (germline): SEHNR, FQNEAQ (reference sequence). With 1 base removed from V and 7 bases from J, the gap between germline ends came to 8 bases. CDR3 nucleotides: TGTGCCAGCAGCTTAGGGGAGGTGAATGAGCAGTTCTTC. Protein product: CASSLGEVNEQFF.

This clonotype was seen at least ten times. The chain links TRBV25-1 to TRBJ2-1, with D uncertain. Looked up from germline, CDR1 is MGHDK and CDR2 is SYGVNS. Trimming stripped 2 bases from V and 0 bases from J, with 8 bases between. The CDR3 length is 15 residues. CDR3 nucleotide sequence: TGTGCCAGCAGTGAAGTCCTGAGCTCCTACAATGAGCAGTTCTTC. Translating gives CASSEVLSSYNEQFF.

This clonotype has at least ten counts. The V and J genes are TRBV5-1 and TRBJ1-4, with a weak D call TRBD1 (6 bases). The CDR3 contains 14 residues. The germline gives CDR1 SGHRS, CDR2 YFSETQ. Trimming took 3 bases from V and 5 from J, leaving 11 bases between them. The CDR3: CASSSGTRNEKLFF. CDR3 DNA sequence: TGCGCCAGCAGCTCCGGGACACGCAATGAAAAACTGTTTTTT.

This chain connects TRBV5-1 to TRBJ1-2; 9 positions match TRBD1. In germline, CDR1 is SGHRS, CDR2 YFSETQ. This CDR3 has 15 amino acids. V shed 4 bases and J 3 bases; nucleotides not matched to a gene: 7. CDR3 protein: CASSEYRGLDYGYTF. The CDR3 bases are TGCGCCAGCAGCGAATACAGGGGGCTCGACTATGGCTACACCTTC.

This clonotype was picked up many times. This chain connects TRBV2 to TRBJ2-7; D is unresolved. Trimming took 6 bases from V and 3 from J, leaving 6 bases between them. The germline CDR1 and CDR2 sequences are SNHLY and FYNNEI. The CDR3 totals 11 residues. The CDR3 reads CASRPVYEQYF. Written as DNA, the CDR3 is TGTGCCAGCAGGCCTGTCTACGAGCAGTACTTC.

Ten or more counts support this clonotype. The chain has TRBV12-3 or TRBV12-4 and TRBJ2-7; 7 positions match TRBD1. The CDR3 is 14 amino acids. The J segment lost 3 bases and the V segment lost 8 bases, leaving 10 bases of the junction unmatched. This chain's CDR3 is CASQNRGRGYEQYF. The CDR3 nucleotides read TGTGCCAGCCAAAACAGGGGACGGGGCTACGAGCAGTACTTC.

This clonotype occurred many times. V and J are TRBV6-1 and TRBJ2-1, with 12 bases fitting TRBD2. V lost 4 bases, J lost 9 bases, and 7 bases stayed unmatched. CDR1 is MNHNS and CDR2 is SASEGT in the germline V gene. The CDR3 totals 15 residues. For the CDR3, the DNA is TGTGCCAGCAGTGCTGGACTAGCGGGGTCGGTTGAGCAGTTCTTC. Its translation is CASSAGLAGSVEQFF.

There are many counts of this clonotype. The rearrangement joins TRBV5-1 to TRBJ2-1; 9 bases are a match to TRBD1. Germline trimming cut 4 bases from V and 9 bases from J; bases unmatched to any gene: 5. From germline, CDR1 is SGHRS and CDR2 YFSETQ. There are 13 residues in the CDR3. The CDR3: CASSPDRGGEQFF. The CDR3 DNA sequence: TGCGCCAGCAGCCCGGACAGGGGAGGTGAGCAGTTCTTC. The variable domain in full, with the rest retrieved from reference TRBV5-1 and TRBJ2-1, is KAGVTQTPRYLIKTRGQQVTLSCSPISGHRSVSWYQQTPGQGLQFLFEYFSETQRNKGNFPGRFSGRQFSNSRSEMNVSTLELGDSALYLCASSPDRGGEQFFGPGTRLTVL.

This clonotype was seen ten or more times. V and J are TRBV2 and TRBJ2-1; D remains unclear. The CDR3 extends over 15 amino acids. Trimming removed 3 bases from V and 6 bases from J, with 15 bases in between. Germline loops: CDR1 SNHLY, CDR2 FYNNEI. CDR3 residues: CASSDFFLVANEQFF. The CDR3 DNA reads as TGTGCCAGCAGTGACTTCTTCCTGGTGGCCAATGAGCAGTTCTTC. The complete variable domain, with remaining parts taken from reference TRBV2 and TRBJ2-1, reads EPEVTQTPSHQVTQMGQEVILRCVPISNHLYFYWYRQILGQKVEFLVSFYNNEISEKSEIFDDQFSVERPDGSNFTLKIRSTKLEDSAMYFCASSDFFLVANEQFFGPGTRLTVL.

The sample holds many counts of this clonotype. The chain employs TRBV2 and TRBJ2-4; the D gene is possibly TRBD1 (6 bases). The germline V gene encodes CDR1 SNHLY and CDR2 FYNNEI. The CDR3 is 14 residues long. Trimming stripped 6 bases from V and 2 bases from J, with 11 bases between. This CDR3 reads CASRNRVTKNIQYF. CDR3 DNA sequence: TGTGCCAGCAGGAACAGGGTTACCAAAAACATTCAGTACTTC. Based on the CDR3 plus reference TRBV2 and TRBJ2-4, the full variable domain is EPEVTQTPSHQVTQMGQEVILRCVPISNHLYFYWYRQILGQKVEFLVSFYNNEISEKSEIFDDQFSVERPDGSNFTLKIRSTKLEDSAMYFCASRNRVTKNIQYFGAGTRLSVL.

There are many counts of this clonotype. The chain couples TRBV20-1 to TRBJ1-5; possibly TRBD1 for D (6 bases). V lost 6 bases and J 4 bases, leaving 13 bases between the germline ends. CDR1 DFQATT and CDR2 SNEGSKA come from the germline V gene (reference sequence). CDR3 size: 13 residues. Here the CDR3 reads CSAEGGGNQPQHF. CDR3 DNA sequence: TGCAGTGCCGAAGGAGGGGGGAATCAGCCCCAGCATTTT.

This clonotype was recorded at least ten times. The chain joins TRBV7-9 to TRBJ2-6, with no clear D. Germline CDR1 and CDR2: SEHNR and FQNEAQ (reference sequence). There are 14 residues in the CDR3. V was trimmed by 6 bases and J by 0 bases, leaving 6 bases between them. CDR3 region: CASRPLSGANVLTF. CDR3 nucleotides: TGTGCCAGCAGACCTCTCTCTGGGGCCAACGTCCTGACTTTC.

This clonotype was counted many times. The rearrangement joins TRBV20-1 to TRBJ1-1; 10 nucleotides align to TRBD1. Germline values: CDR1 DFQATT, CDR2 SNEGSKA (reference sequence). This CDR3 has 15 residues. The V and J ends lost 6 bases and 3 bases, in that order; junction bases with no gene match: 10. Here the CDR3 reads CSADDRGRGDTEAFF. In DNA form, the CDR3 reads TGCAGTGCGGATGACAGGGGGCGAGGGGACACTGAAGCTTTCTTT.